This T cell receptor beta chain was retrieved from a study of blood T cell repertoires in COVID-19. Assay used: immunoSEQ multiplex PCR; TCRdb lists only in-frame clones, some missing. The repertoire has around 63,000 clones, 79% of them found once; the top ten carry 32%. The CDR3 is made up of 12 amino acids. Sequenced input: peripheral blood. The genes are TRBV1 and TRBJ1-4; the table's D call, TRBD1, has no DNA check behind it. TRBV1 is a known pseudogene. The sequence was obtained from a human donor in a cohort sampled during active COVID-19. CDR3 protein: CTSDRQGRVLFF. The CDR3 nucleotides are TGCACCAGCGACAGACAGGGGAGGGTACTGTTTTTT.